This entry lists 8 T cell receptor beta chains sequenced from one sample in a study of identical twins. From the 5' RACE reads, TCRdb called clonotypes with MiXCR, one entry per CDR3 protein. The data hold 400,000 to 500,000 distinct CDR3 sequences, with roughly an eighth observed a single time. The sample was also linked to a second study, of yellow fever vaccine responses in identical twins.

The sample consisted of CD4+ T cells sorted from blood. The receptors shown here come from a young woman in good health.

This clonotype showed up just a few times. The chain couples TRBV20-1 to TRBJ2-5, with TRBD2 as a possible D gene (5 bases). The V end was cut by 2 bases, the J end by 5 bases, with 21 bases between. Germline V CDR1 and CDR2: DFQATT, SNEGSKA (reference sequence). The CDR3 loop spans 16 amino acids. For the CDR3, the DNA is TGCAGTGCTAGACAAACCCATTTCCAGCGAGGGGAGACCCAGTACTTC. The encoded protein is CSARQTHFQRGETQYF.

This chain joins TRBV20-1 and TRBJ2-3; D might be TRBD1 or TRBD2, each matching 6 bases. V was pared by 0 bases and J by 8 bases, with 18 bases between. CDR3 size: 15 residues. In germline, CDR1 is DFQATT, CDR2 SNEGSKA (reference sequence). CDR3 DNA: TGCAGTGCTAGAGATAGAAGAGGGGGGACGTCTACGCAGTATTTT. Protein sequence: CSARDRRGGTSTQYF.

The genes are TRBV7-2 and TRBJ2-5; D unresolved. Germline values: CDR1 SGHTA, CDR2 FQGNSA. The CDR3 covers 14 residues. The V gene lost 5 bases and the J gene lost 2 bases, with 12 bases spanning the gap. CDR3 coding DNA: TGTGCCAGCAGCCCCCGGATTGATCAAGAGACCCAGTACTTC. Its translation: CASSPRIDQETQYF.

This clonotype was seen at least ten times. The chain couples TRBV7-2 to TRBJ1-1; D gene ambiguous. With 4 bases removed from V and 4 bases from J, the gap between germline ends came to 7 bases. Looked up from germline, CDR1 is SGHTA and CDR2 is FQGNSA. The CDR3 sequence is 12 residues long. The CDR3 bases are TGTGCCAGCAGCTCCCACGTCACTGAAGCTTTCTTT. Amino acids: CASSSHVTEAFF.

The chain recombines TRBV29-1 with TRBJ2-1, with 13 bases that match TRBD2. Germline V gene lookup returns CDR1 SQVTM and CDR2 ANQGSEA. J was trimmed by 0 bases and V by 6 bases; bases with no gene match: 11. This CDR3 comprises 18 residues. CDR3 protein: CSVHGLAGEKGSYNEQFF. The CDR3, as DNA: TGCAGCGTCCACGGACTAGCGGGAGAAAAGGGCTCCTACAATGAGCAGTTCTTC.

This clonotype was seen repeatedly, ten times or more. The chain has TRBV5-1 and TRBJ2-1; TRBD2 matches 8 bases. CDR1 is SGHRS, CDR2 YFSETQ, per germline. The ends lost 2 bases at V and 6 bases at J; junction bases unmatched: 7. CDR3 length: 15 residues. The CDR3 loop reads CASSLLAEDFNEQFF. The CDR3 DNA reads TGCGCCAGCAGCTTACTAGCGGAGGATTTCAATGAGCAGTTCTTC.

The table lists this clonotype with many counts. The gene calls are TRBV27 and TRBJ1-3; no definite D call. With 6 bases removed from V and 1 base from J, the gap between germline ends came to 7 bases. Per the germline V gene, CDR1 is MNHEY and CDR2 is SMNVEV (reference sequence). The CDR3 consists of 13 residues. The CDR3 spells CASSLFSGNTIYF. The CDR3 DNA reads as TGTGCCAGCAGCCTTTTTTCTGGAAACACCATATATTTT.

This clonotype was detected a few times. The chain carries TRBV6-2 or TRBV6-3 and TRBJ2-7; no clear D. Looked up from germline, CDR1 is MNHEY and CDR2 is SVGEGT. V was shortened by 2 bases and J by 7 bases, with 27 bases between the two germline ends. The CDR3 has 18 amino acids. The DNA for the CDR3 is TGTGCCAGCAGTTACCCCTCAAAAATCGGCCTCGAAGTAGGTGAGCAGTACTTC. It yields the protein CASSYPSKIGLEVGEQYF.